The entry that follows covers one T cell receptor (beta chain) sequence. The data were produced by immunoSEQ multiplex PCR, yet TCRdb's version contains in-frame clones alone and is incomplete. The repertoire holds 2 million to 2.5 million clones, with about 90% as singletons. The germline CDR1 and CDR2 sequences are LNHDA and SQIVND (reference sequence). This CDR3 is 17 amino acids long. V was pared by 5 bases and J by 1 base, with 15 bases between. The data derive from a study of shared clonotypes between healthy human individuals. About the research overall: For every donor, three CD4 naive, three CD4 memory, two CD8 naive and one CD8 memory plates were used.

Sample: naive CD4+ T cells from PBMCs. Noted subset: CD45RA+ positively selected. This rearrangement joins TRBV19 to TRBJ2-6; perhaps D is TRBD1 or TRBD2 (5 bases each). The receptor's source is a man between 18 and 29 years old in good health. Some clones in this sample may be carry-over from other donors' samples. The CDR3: CASSAQVGDSGANVLTF. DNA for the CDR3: TGTGCCAGTAGTGCACAGGTGGGGGATTCTGGGGCCAACGTCCTGACTTTC.